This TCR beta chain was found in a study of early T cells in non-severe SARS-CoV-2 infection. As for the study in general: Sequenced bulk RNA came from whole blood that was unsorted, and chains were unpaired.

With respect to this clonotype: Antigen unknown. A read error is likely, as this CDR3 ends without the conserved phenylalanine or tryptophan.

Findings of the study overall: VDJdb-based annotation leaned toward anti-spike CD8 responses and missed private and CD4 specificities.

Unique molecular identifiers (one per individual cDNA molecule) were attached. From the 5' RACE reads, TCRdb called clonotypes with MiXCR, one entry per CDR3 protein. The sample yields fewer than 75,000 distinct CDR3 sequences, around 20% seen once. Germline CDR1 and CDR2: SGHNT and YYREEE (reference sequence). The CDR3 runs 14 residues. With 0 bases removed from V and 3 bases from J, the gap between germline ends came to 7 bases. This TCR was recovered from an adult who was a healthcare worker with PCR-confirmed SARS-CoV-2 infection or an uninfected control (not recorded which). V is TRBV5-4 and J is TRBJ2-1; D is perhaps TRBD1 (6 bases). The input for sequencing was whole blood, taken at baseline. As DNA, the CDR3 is TGTGCCAGCAGCTTGGGGACAGTCTACAATGAGCAGTTCTCC. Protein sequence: CASSLGTVYNEQFS.